The next 19 T cell receptor beta chains were all read from a single sample in a study of T cell repertoires in cytomegalovirus infection. Each CDR3 protein gets one entry after TCRdb re-called the reads with MiXCR. The sample contains approximately 110,000 distinct CDR3 sequences, roughly a third of which appear only once. Antigens for these TCRs are unknown. The specimen was CD8+ T cells from cultured PBMCs, collected from culture after CMV antigen stimulation. All receptors come from a human donor in good health (CMV status not recorded). Some clones in this sample may be carry-over from other donors' samples.

The chain links TRBV2 to TRBJ1-1; 9 bases are shared with TRBD1. V lost 5 bases to trimming and J lost 1 base; unmatched junction nucleotides: 5. The CDR3 extends over 15 amino acids. The germline V gene encodes CDR1 SNHLY and CDR2 FYNNEI. The CDR3 nucleotides read TGTGCCAGCAGTCACCCGACAGGGGGGAACACTGAAGCTTTCTTT. Protein sequence: CASSHPTGGNTEAFF.

The V and J genes are TRBV27 and TRBJ2-2; D is uncertain. The CDR3 has 15 amino acids. The ends were cut back, 3 bases at V and 1 base at J, with 9 bases in the middle. The germline V gene has CDR1 MNHEY and CDR2 SMNVEV (reference sequence). The CDR3 coding sequence is TGTGCCAGCAGTTTTGGGCAGATGAACACCGGGGAGCTGTTTTTT. Protein product: CASSFGQMNTGELFF.

The V gene is TRBV27, the J gene TRBJ1-2; D uncertain. V shed 3 bases and J shed 0 bases, with 11 bases lying between them. CDR1 and CDR2 from the germline V gene are MNHEY and SMNVEV (reference sequence). There are 15 residues in the CDR3. The CDR3 bases are TGTGCCAGCAGTTTTGGGCCCCGCGCTAACTATGGCTACACCTTC. Residues: CASSFGPRANYGYTF.

This clonotype occurred many times. The CDR3 spells CSVGGGTDTQYF. CDR3 bases: TGTTCAGTAGGGGGTGGGACAGATACGCAGTATTTT. The gene calls are TRBV28 and TRBJ2-3; D may be TRBD1 (6 bases). CDR1 is MDHEN and CDR2 is SYDVKM in the germline V gene. The CDR3 is 12 amino acids.

The chain combines TRBV6-1 with TRBJ1-4; no clear D. The CDR3 is made up of 16 amino acids. V was pared by 0 bases and J by 0 bases, with 8 bases between. The V gene's germline CDR1 is MNHNS and CDR2 SASEGT. CDR3 loop: CASSEAMTATNEKLFF. The CDR3 DNA reads TGTGCCAGCAGTGAAGCTATGACCGCAACTAATGAAAAACTGTTTTTT.

This clonotype has at least ten counts. This rearrangement joins TRBV7-8 to TRBJ2-1; D might be TRBD2 (7 bases). CDR1 is SGHVS, CDR2 FQNEAQ, per germline. Trimming shortened V by 5 bases and J by 7 bases, and 15 bases separated the two germline ends. The CDR3 is 14 amino acids. CDR3 bases: TGTGCCAGCAGCCCCCCGGGGGGCCTTAATGAGCAGTTCTTC. It codes for CASSPPGGLNEQFF.

This chain connects TRBV12-3 or TRBV12-4 to TRBJ1-1, with D maybe TRBD1 (5 bases). The germline V and J ends were trimmed by 6 bases and 9 bases, with 14 bases remaining between them. The CDR3 has 12 amino acids. CDR3 loop: CASSLPRQKAFF. DNA of the CDR3: TGTGCCAGCAGCTTGCCCCGACAGAAAGCTTTCTTT.

The chain has TRBV12-3 or TRBV12-4 and TRBJ2-5; TRBD1 or TRBD2 may be the D gene (5 bases each). The CDR3 consists of 13 residues. Trimming took off 5 bases at V and 5 bases at J, with 12 bases between the two ends. For the CDR3, the DNA is TGTGCCAGCAGTCCCTGGGACGACGAGACCCAGTACTTC. Its protein product is CASSPWDDETQYF.

The rearrangement links TRBV19 to TRBJ2-1, with 9 bases fitting TRBD1. The CDR3 consists of 15 residues. The V gene's germline CDR1 is LNHDA and CDR2 SQIVND (reference sequence). The junction had 9 bases not matched to a gene; V was cut back by 7 bases and J by 5 bases. DNA for the CDR3: TGTGCCAGTAAGATTGTGGACAGGGGTAACAATGAGCAGTTCTTC. This sequence encodes CASKIVDRGNNEQFF.

In its sample, this clonotype was seen a few times. This chain links TRBV7-8 with TRBJ1-2, with TRBD1 identical over 9 bases. Germline CDR1 and CDR2: SGHVS and FQNEAQ. The CDR3 extends over 14 amino acids. The V and J ends lost 1 base and 8 bases, in that order; junction bases with no gene match: 5. CDR3 DNA: TGTGCCAGCAGCTTAGGGGGGACAGGGCTCGGCTACACCTTC. Its translation: CASSLGGTGLGYTF. Full variable domain (outside the CDR3, taken from reference TRBV7-8 and TRBJ1-2): GAGVSQSPRYKVAKRGQDVALRCDPISGHVSLFWYQQALGQGPEFLTYFQNEAQLDKSGLPSDRFFAERPEGSVSTLKIQRTQQEDSAVYLCASSLGGTGLGYTFGSGTRLTVV.

This clonotype turned up a few times. This sequence joins TRBV7-6 and TRBJ2-3; the D is unclear. V lost 4 bases, J lost 0 bases, and 14 bases lay in between. The CDR3 extends over 16 amino acids. CDR1 is SGHVS and CDR2 is FNYEAQ in the germline V gene. The CDR3 sequence: CASSSQDPLSTDTQYF. CDR3 nucleotide sequence: TGTGCCAGCAGCTCGCAGGACCCTTTAAGCACAGATACGCAGTATTTT.

The V and J genes are TRBV4-1 and TRBJ2-5; D unresolved. This CDR3 has 15 residues. V gave up 0 bases and J gave up 4 bases, with 12 bases separating them. CDR1 MGHRA and CDR2 YSYEKL come from the germline V gene. DNA for the CDR3: TGCGCCAGCAGCCAAGATCGGTTGCCCGGAGAGACCCAGTACTTC. Its translation is CASSQDRLPGETQYF.

The sample holds a few counts of this clonotype. This chain connects TRBV7-3 to TRBJ1-1, with D perhaps matching TRBD1 (5 bases). The CDR3 has 13 residues. From germline, CDR1 is SGHTA and CDR2 FQGTGA. Between the trimmed V and J ends, which lost 3 bases and 3 bases, there was a span of 8 bases. CDR3 protein: CASSFGGDTEAFF. The CDR3 nucleotides read TGTGCCAGCAGCTTCGGGGGGGACACTGAAGCTTTCTTT.

The chain uses TRBV4-2 and TRBJ2-2, with D perhaps TRBD1 (5 bases). Germline V gene sequence: CDR1 LGHNA, CDR2 YNFKEQ. V gave up 3 bases and J gave up 1 base, with 12 bases separating them. The CDR3 covers 16 residues. Here the CDR3 DNA reads TGTGCCAGCAGCCAGGGGCGACTGGAGAACACCGGGGAGCTGTTTTTT. This encodes CASSQGRLENTGELFF.

This clonotype was detected many times. This rearrangement joins TRBV7-2 to TRBJ1-3; 7 positions match TRBD1. V gave up 2 bases and J gave up 0 bases; unmatched junction bases: 10. Germline assignment: CDR1 SGHTA and CDR2 FQGNSA. The CDR3 extends over 18 amino acids. The CDR3 protein is CASSLPREGASSGNTIYF. CDR3 DNA sequence: TGTGCCAGCAGCTTACCTCGGGAGGGGGCGAGCTCTGGAAACACCATATATTTT.

A single count supports this clonotype. V gene TRBV24-1 combines with J gene TRBJ2-1, with a weak D call TRBD1 (5 bases). The CDR3 length is 14 residues. The germline V gene has CDR1 KGHDR and CDR2 SFDVKD. V lost 9 bases, J lost 0 bases, and 11 bases lay in between. This CDR3 reads CATQDSSSYNEQFF. The CDR3 nucleotides read TGTGCCACCCAAGACAGTTCCTCCTACAATGAGCAGTTCTTC.

The gene calls are TRBV7-3 and TRBJ2-1; 9 nucleotides match TRBD2. Looked up from germline, CDR1 is SGHTA and CDR2 is FQGTGA. The CDR3 runs 16 residues. The V and J ends lost 5 bases and 7 bases, in that order; junction bases with no gene match: 12. The CDR3 region is CASSPTFGRGGNEQFF. CDR3 DNA: TGTGCCAGCAGCCCAACGTTTGGGCGGGGGGGAAATGAGCAGTTCTTC.

The chain combines TRBV29-1 with TRBJ2-1, with 7 bases identical to TRBD1. The germline V gene encodes CDR1 SQVTM and CDR2 ANQGSEA. The CDR3 contains 10 residues. After removal of 4 bases from V and 10 bases from J, the junction contained 1 base not matched to a gene. CDR3 DNA sequence: TGCAGCGTTGCCAGGGGGGAGCAGTTCTTC. Translated, it gives CSVARGEQFF.

The chain joins TRBV5-1 to TRBJ2-7, with D possibly being TRBD1 (6 bases). Germline CDR1 reads SGHRS; CDR2 reads YFSETQ. V was trimmed by 2 bases and J by 2 bases, leaving 11 bases between them. The CDR3 runs 14 residues. CDR3 sequence reads: CASSFRTATYEQYF. The DNA for the CDR3 is TGCGCCAGCAGCTTCCGGACAGCGACCTACGAGCAGTACTTC. The entire variable domain, with the rest obtained from reference TRBV5-1 and TRBJ2-7, is as follows: KAGVTQTPRYLIKTRGQQVTLSCSPISGHRSVSWYQQTPGQGLQFLFEYFSETQRNKGNFPGRFSGRQFSNSRSEMNVSTLELGDSALYLCASSFRTATYEQYFGPGTRLTVT.